The sample holds one count of the clone carrying this T cell receptor (beta chain). Germline CDR1 DFQATT, CDR2 SNEGSKA (reference sequence). The CDR3 extends over 17 amino acids. After removal of 3 bases from V and 7 bases from J, the junction contained 14 bases not matched to a gene. Using immunoSEQ multiplex PCR, the repertoire was profiled, and TCRdb retains in-frame clones only, with some absent. The repertoire includes about 370,000 clones, roughly 90% of them detected once, and approximately 3% sits in the top ten. The data originate from a study of blood T cell repertoires in COVID-19. Across the study: PBMCs, B-cell-depleted T cells, or T cells were the source of the cDNA or gDNA that made up the material.

The rearrangement uses TRBV20-1 and TRBJ2-1; 11 bases are shared with TRBD2. Sequencing input: peripheral blood. The TCR comes from a woman aged 25 to 39 with COVID-19, enrolled during active disease. CDR3 bases: TGCAGTGCTAGTAGTTGGGCTAGCGGGGGGTTGGGGAATGAGCAGTTCTTC. This gives the protein CSASSWASGGLGNEQFF.